A single sample is the source of the 10 T cell receptor beta chains below, sequenced in a study of blood T cells in healthy people across ages. Primed by a sample-barcoded 5' primer and a J-beta primer mix, a second PCR proceeded for roughly 7 to 11 cycles. TCRdb called the 5' RACE reads again in MiXCR, with one record for every CDR3 protein. The repertoire holds approximately 800,000 distinct CDR3 sequences, with more than 20% as singletons. This sample was shared with a second study, whose subject was T cells of mothers and their children.

Sequencing was carried out using blood. These receptors all stem from a boy aged 5-17 years in good health.

This clonotype occurred a few times. The rearrangement links TRBV12-3 or TRBV12-4 to TRBJ2-1; 13 positions match TRBD2. J was trimmed by 8 bases and V by 6 bases; bases with no gene match: 13. The CDR3 contains 17 residues. The CDR3 here is CASRTQLAGGPMHEQFF. CDR3 bases: TGTGCCAGCAGGACCCAACTAGCGGGGGGGCCTATGCATGAGCAGTTCTTC.

This clonotype was seen a few times. The V call is TRBV6-1, the J call TRBJ2-1, with D unresolved. The germline V gene encodes CDR1 MNHNS and CDR2 SASEGT. This CDR3 contains 15 residues. V lost 7 bases and J lost 8, with 21 bases in between. The CDR3 region is CASNPWTLPSDEQFF. CDR3 DNA sequence: TGTGCCAGCAACCCCTGGACCCTACCCAGCGATGAGCAGTTCTTC.

The chain links TRBV5-1 to TRBJ2-1; D possibly uses TRBD1 or TRBD2 (6 bases each). This CDR3 spans 15 amino acids. Germline lookup yields CDR1 SGHRS and CDR2 YFSETQ. Between the trimmed V and J ends, which lost 0 bases and 8 bases, there was a span of 15 bases. The CDR3 region is CASSLATGGLDEQFF. The CDR3 region has the DNA TGCGCCAGCAGCTTGGCAACTGGGGGGCTGGATGAGCAGTTCTTC.

In its sample, this clonotype was seen a few times. The CDR3 here is CASSHQGAFEETQYF. For the CDR3, the DNA is TGCGCCAGCAGCCACCAGGGGGCTTTTGAAGAGACCCAGTACTTC. The gene calls are TRBV5-1 and TRBJ2-5; 8 nucleotides align to TRBD1. Germline V gene sequence: CDR1 SGHRS, CDR2 YFSETQ. This CDR3 is built from 15 residues. V shed 4 bases, J shed 3 bases, and the junction held 8 bases outside the gene matches.

The CDR3 nucleotides read TGTGCCAGCAGTTACTCGAATGGGTATGGCGAGCAGTACTTC. Protein: CASSYSNGYGEQYF. V is TRBV6-6 and J is TRBJ2-7, with D hard to call. CDR1 is MNHNY and CDR2 is SVGAGI in the germline V gene (reference sequence). This CDR3 is 14 amino acids long. Trimming stripped 0 bases from V and 6 bases from J, with 12 bases between.

The rearrangement links TRBV4-3 to TRBJ2-2; D perhaps matches TRBD1 (5 bases). The V end lost 0 bases, the J end lost 6 bases, and 14 bases lay between the germline ends. The CDR3 loop spans 16 amino acids. CDR1 is LGHNA, CDR2 YSLEER, per germline. The CDR3 DNA follows: TGCGCCAGCAGCCAAGATAGGGTAGGGGCCGCCGGGGAGCTGTTTTTT. Translation gives CASSQDRVGAAGELFF.

J is TRBJ1-4 and V is TRBV7-9; no firm D call. Trimming left V 3 bases short and J 8 bases short, with 10 bases between. CDR1 SEHNR and CDR2 FQNEAQ come from the germline V gene (reference sequence). CDR3 length equals 13 residues. CDR3 loop: CASSFRQFEKLFF. In nucleotides, the CDR3 is TGTGCCAGCAGCTTCAGGCAATTCGAAAAACTGTTTTTT.

This clonotype was detected a few times. This CDR3 reads CASSLTSGSFYEQYF. CDR3 sequence (DNA): TGTGCCAGCAGTTTAACTAGCGGGTCCTTCTACGAGCAGTACTTC. V gene TRBV12-3 or TRBV12-4 combines with J gene TRBJ2-5; 9 bases line up with TRBD2. The J call may be wrong; the DNA end is better matched by TRBJ2-7. CDR3 size: 15 residues.

This clonotype was recorded a few times. This rearrangement joins TRBV10-3 to TRBJ1-4; the D is unclear. The CDR3 has 13 amino acids. V was clipped by 9 bases and J by 4 bases, with 12 bases between them. From germline, CDR1 is ENHRY and CDR2 SYGVKD. The CDR3 DNA is TGTGCCATTCTTGGCAGCCTTAATGAAAAACTGTTTTTT. Its protein product is CAILGSLNEKLFF.

This clonotype was recorded a few times. This chain joins TRBV28 and TRBJ2-5; 10 positions agree with TRBD2. After removal of 7 bases from V and 13 bases from J, the junction contained 12 bases not matched to a gene. Germline assignment: CDR1 MDHEN and CDR2 SYDVKM. This CDR3 contains 13 residues. The chain's CDR3 is CASNGLAEEFPYF. CDR3 nucleotides: TGTGCCAGCAACGGACTAGCGGAGGAATTCCCGTACTTC.